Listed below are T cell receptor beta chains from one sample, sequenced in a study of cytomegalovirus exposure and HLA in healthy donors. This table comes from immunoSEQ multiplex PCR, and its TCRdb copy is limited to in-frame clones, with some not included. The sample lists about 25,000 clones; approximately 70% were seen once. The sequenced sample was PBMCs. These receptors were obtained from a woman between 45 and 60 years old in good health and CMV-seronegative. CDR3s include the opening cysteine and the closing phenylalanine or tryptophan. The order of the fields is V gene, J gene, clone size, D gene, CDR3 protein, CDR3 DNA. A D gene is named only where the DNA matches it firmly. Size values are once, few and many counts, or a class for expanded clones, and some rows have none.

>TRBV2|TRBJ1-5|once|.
CASSAGQGHQPQHF
TGTGCCAGCAGTGCGGGCCAGGGGCATCAGCCCCAGCATTTT
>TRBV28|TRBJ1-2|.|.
CASSSYRANYGYTF
TGTGCCAGCAGTTCGTACAGGGCTAACTATGGCTACACCTTC
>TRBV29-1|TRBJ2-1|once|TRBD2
CSVTREAARNEQFF
TGCAGCGTTACCCGGGAGGCCGCAAGGAATGAGCAGTTCTTC
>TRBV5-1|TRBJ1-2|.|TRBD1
CASSPDTGAYGYTF
TGCGCCAGCAGCCCGGATACAGGGGCCTATGGCTACACCTTC
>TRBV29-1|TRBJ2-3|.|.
CSVDLGTDTQYF
TGCAGCGTGGACTTGGGCACAGATACGCAGTATTTT
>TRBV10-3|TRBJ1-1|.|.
CAIGGGQNTEAFF
TGTGCCATCGGCGGGGGACAGAACACTGAAGCTTTCTTT
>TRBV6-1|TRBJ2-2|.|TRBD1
CASSEQGANTGELFF
TGTGCCAGCAGTGAACAGGGGGCGAACACCGGGGAGCTGTTTTTT
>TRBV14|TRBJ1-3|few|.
CASSQFTAGNTIYF
TGTGCCAGCAGCCAATTTACAGCTGGAAACACCATATATTTT
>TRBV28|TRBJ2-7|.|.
CASSFQGTYEQYF
TGTGCCAGCAGTTTTCAGGGCACCTACGAGCAGTACTTC
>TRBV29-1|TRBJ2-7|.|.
CSVDVTGYEQYF
TGCAGCGTTGATGTGACGGGCTACGAGCAGTACTTC
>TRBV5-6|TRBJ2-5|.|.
CASSRYRTTQETQYF
TGTGCCAGCAGCCGTTACCGGACAACCCAAGAGACCCAGTACTTC
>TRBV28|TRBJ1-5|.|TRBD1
CASGSPGQHQPQHF
TGTGCCAGCGGCTCACCGGGACAGCATCAGCCCCAGCATTTT
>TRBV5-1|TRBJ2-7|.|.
CASSFGGRGYEQYF
TGCGCCAGCAGCTTCGGGGGGCGAGGCTACGAGCAGTACTTC